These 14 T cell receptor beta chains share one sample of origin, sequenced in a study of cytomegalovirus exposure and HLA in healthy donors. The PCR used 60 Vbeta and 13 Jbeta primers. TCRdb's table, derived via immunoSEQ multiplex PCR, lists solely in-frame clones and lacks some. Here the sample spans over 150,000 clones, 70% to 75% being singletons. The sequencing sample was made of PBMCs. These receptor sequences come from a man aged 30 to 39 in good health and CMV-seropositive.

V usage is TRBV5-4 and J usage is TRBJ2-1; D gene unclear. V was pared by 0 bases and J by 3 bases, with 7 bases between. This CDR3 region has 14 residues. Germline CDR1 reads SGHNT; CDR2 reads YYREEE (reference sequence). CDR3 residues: CASSLGLFYNEQFF. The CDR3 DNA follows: TGTGCCAGCAGCTTGGGTCTATTCTACAATGAGCAGTTCTTC.

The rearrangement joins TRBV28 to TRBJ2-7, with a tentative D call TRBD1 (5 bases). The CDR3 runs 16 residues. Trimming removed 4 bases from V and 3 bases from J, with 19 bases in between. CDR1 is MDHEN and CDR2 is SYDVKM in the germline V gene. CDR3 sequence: CASSSSGRPGYYEQYF. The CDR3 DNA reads TGTGCCAGCAGTTCCTCTGGACGTCCAGGGTACTACGAGCAGTACTTC.

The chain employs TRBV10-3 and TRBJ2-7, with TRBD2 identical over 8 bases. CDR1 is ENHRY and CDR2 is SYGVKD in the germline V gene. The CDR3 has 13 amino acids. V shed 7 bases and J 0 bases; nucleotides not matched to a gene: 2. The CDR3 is CAITAGDSYEQYF. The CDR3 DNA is TGTGCCATCACAGCGGGGGACTCCTACGAGCAGTACTTC.

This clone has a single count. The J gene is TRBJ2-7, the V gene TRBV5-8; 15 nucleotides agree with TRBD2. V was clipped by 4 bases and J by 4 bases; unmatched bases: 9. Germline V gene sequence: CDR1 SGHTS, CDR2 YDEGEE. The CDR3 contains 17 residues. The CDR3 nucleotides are TGTGCCAGCAGCCCCCGCGGACTAGCGGGAGGGGGATACGAGCAGTACTTC. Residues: CASSPRGLAGGGYEQYF.

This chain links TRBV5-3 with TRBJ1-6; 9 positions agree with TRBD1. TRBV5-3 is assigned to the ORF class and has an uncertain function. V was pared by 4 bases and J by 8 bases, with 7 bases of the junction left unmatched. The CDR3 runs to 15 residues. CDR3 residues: CARSRNRGLDSPLHF. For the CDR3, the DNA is TGTGCCAGAAGCCGCAACAGGGGGCTGGATTCACCCCTCCACTTT.

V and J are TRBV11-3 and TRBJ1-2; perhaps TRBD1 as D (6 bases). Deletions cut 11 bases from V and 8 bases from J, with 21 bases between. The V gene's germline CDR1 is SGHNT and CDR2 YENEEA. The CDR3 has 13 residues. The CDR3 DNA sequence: TGTGCCTCAAAGGGGGGGTTTGAAGGGGGCTACACCTTC. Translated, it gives CASKGGFEGGYTF.

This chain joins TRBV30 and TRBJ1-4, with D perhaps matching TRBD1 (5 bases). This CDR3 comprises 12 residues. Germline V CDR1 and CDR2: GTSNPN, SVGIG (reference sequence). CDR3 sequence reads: CAGGATNEKLFF. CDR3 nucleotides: TGTGCGGGGGGGGCAACTAATGAAAAACTGTTTTTT.

The CDR3: CASSTATPGNTIYF. The CDR3 DNA reads TGTGCCAGCAGCACTGCCACTCCTGGAAACACCATATATTTT. V usage is TRBV7-9 and J usage is TRBJ1-3; D is ambiguous. Trimming left V 5 bases short and J 2 bases short, with 10 bases between. The CDR3 covers 14 residues. Germline values: CDR1 SEHNR, CDR2 FQNEAQ (reference sequence).

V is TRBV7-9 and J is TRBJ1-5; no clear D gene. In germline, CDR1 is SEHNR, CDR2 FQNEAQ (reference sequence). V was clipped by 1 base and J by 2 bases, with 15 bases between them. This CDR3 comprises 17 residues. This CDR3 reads CASSLVGGRDGNQPQHF. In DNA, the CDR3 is TGTGCCAGCAGCTTAGTAGGAGGGAGAGATGGCAATCAGCCCCAGCATTTT.

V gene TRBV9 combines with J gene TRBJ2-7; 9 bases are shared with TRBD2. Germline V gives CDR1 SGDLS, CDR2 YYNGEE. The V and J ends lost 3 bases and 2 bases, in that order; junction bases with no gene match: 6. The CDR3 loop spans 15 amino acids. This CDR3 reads CASSAQAGGPYEQYF. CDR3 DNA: TGTGCCAGCAGCGCCCAGGCGGGAGGGCCCTACGAGCAGTACTTC.

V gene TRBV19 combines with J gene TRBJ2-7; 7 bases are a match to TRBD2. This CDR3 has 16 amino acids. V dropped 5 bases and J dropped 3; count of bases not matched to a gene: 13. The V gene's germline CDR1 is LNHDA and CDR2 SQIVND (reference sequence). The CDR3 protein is CASSDPPSGTFYEQYF. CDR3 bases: TGTGCCAGTAGTGACCCCCCTAGCGGAACTTTCTACGAGCAGTACTTC.

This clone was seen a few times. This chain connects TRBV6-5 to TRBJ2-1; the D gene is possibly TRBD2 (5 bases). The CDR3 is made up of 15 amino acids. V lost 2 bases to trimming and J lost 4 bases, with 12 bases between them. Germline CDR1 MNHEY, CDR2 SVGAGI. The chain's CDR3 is CASSYKLVPYNEQFF. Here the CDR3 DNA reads TGTGCCAGCAGTTACAAACTAGTCCCGTACAATGAGCAGTTCTTC.

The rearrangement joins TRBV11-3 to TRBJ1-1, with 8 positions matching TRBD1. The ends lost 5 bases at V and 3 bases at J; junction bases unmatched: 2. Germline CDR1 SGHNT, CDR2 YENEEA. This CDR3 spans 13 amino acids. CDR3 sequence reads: CASSVQGDTEAFF. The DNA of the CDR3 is TGTGCCAGCAGCGTACAGGGGGACACTGAAGCTTTCTTT. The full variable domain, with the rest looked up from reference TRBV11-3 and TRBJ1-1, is EAGVVQSPRYKIIEKKQPVAFWCNPISGHNTLYWYLQNLGQGPELLIRYENEEAVDDSQLPKDRFSAERLKGVDSTLKIQPAELGDSAVYLCASSVQGDTEAFFGQGTRLTVV.

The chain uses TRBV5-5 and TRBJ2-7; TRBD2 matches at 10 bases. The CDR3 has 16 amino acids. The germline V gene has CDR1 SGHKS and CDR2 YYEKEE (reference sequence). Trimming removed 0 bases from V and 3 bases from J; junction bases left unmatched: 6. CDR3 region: CASSLGLAGHHYEQYF. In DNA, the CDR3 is TGTGCCAGCAGCTTGGGACTAGCGGGCCACCACTACGAGCAGTACTTC.